The 5 T cell receptor beta chains below come from one sample, sequenced in a study of shared clonotypes between healthy human individuals. Clones were read by immunoSEQ multiplex PCR, and TCRdb kept only the in-frame ones, dropping some. The sample consists of about 2,200,000 clones, about 93% of them appearing once. CD8 cells regarded as naive lacked CD45RO, were positively chosen for CCR7, and omitted terminally differentiated effector memory CD45RA+ cells. The sequenced sample was naive CD8+ T cells from PBMCs. The receptors originated from a man aged 18-30 years in good health. Some clones in this sample may be carry-over from other donors' samples.

V usage is TRBV7-3 and J usage is TRBJ2-1; D gene ambiguous. V was clipped by 1 base and J by 10 bases, with 11 bases between them. Germline V gene lookup returns CDR1 SGHTA and CDR2 FQGTGA. The CDR3 contains 13 residues. This chain's CDR3 is CASSLMGGSEQFF. CDR3 DNA: TGTGCCAGCAGCTTAATGGGCGGATCGGAGCAGTTCTTC.

The J gene is TRBJ2-7, the V gene TRBV7-9; TRBD1 matches 7 bases. Germline CDR1 SEHNR, CDR2 FQNEAQ (reference sequence). Trimming at V came to 5 bases and at J to 2 bases, leaving 6 bases not matched to a gene. The CDR3 is 14 amino acids. The CDR3 DNA sequence: TGTGCCAGCAGCCGTGGACAGGTCCCCTACGAGCAGTACTTC. Protein sequence: CASSRGQVPYEQYF.

A single count supports this clone. DNA for the CDR3: TGTGCCAGCAGTCCACCGCCGCCAGGGGCCACTGAGCAGTTCTTC. It specifies CASSPPPPGATEQFF. The chain couples TRBV5-4 to TRBJ2-1; D is possibly TRBD1 (6 bases). With 5 bases removed from V and 9 bases from J, the gap between germline ends came to 21 bases. Germline CDR1 and CDR2: SGHNT and YYREEE (reference sequence). This CDR3 contains 15 residues.

This rearrangement joins TRBV6-4 to TRBJ1-5, with D possibly TRBD1 on 5 matching bases. Germline V gives CDR1 MRHNA, CDR2 SNTAGT. The CDR3 extends over 15 amino acids. Trimming took 6 bases from V and 0 from J, leaving 12 bases between them. The CDR3 DNA sequence: TGTGCCAGCAGGATAGGACACTTTAGCAATCAGCCCCAGCATTTT. This sequence encodes CASRIGHFSNQPQHF.

The V and J genes are TRBV21-1 and TRBJ2-4; the table's D call, TRBD2, has no DNA check behind it. TRBV21-1 corresponds to a pseudogene. This CDR3 is built from 16 residues. This chain's CDR3 is CASSPFEGAAKNIQYF. For the CDR3, the DNA is TGTGCCAGCAGCCCTTTTGAGGGAGCAGCCAAAAACATTCAGTACTTC.